This entry lists 19 T cell receptor beta chains sequenced from one sample in a study of T cell changes during pregnancy in multiple sclerosis. The method was immunoSEQ multiplex PCR; TCRdb's version includes in-frame clones alone and lacks a portion of them. The data hold 50,000 to 65,000 clones, with about 88% observed a single time. Specimen: peripheral blood, collected after pregnancy. The receptors come from a female donor with multiple sclerosis, enrolled in a pregnancy study.

V is TRBV29-1 and J is TRBJ1-4; D uncertain. CDR3 length: 11 amino acids. Germline V CDR1 and CDR2: SQVTM, ANQGSEA. V was shortened by 4 bases and J by 4 bases, with 4 bases between the two germline ends. The CDR3 spells CSVASNEKLFF. CDR3 sequence (DNA): TGCAGCGTTGCCAGTAATGAAAAACTGTTTTTT.

The J gene is TRBJ1-6, the V gene TRBV6-1; D gene ambiguous. Looked up from germline, CDR1 is MNHNS and CDR2 is SASEGT. Trimming stripped 5 bases from V and 7 bases from J, with 9 bases between. This CDR3 spans 13 amino acids. CDR3 protein: CASSIFLNSPLHF. The CDR3 DNA follows: TGTGCCAGCAGTATCTTCCTAAATTCACCCCTCCACTTT.

The V and J genes are TRBV27 and TRBJ2-7; maybe TRBD1 (6 bases). Germline V CDR1 and CDR2: MNHEY, SMNVEV (reference sequence). This CDR3 is 17 amino acids long. The V end was cut by 6 bases, the J end by 2 bases, with 23 bases between. The CDR3 loop reads CASSYKPPRGSTYEQYF. The CDR3 coding sequence is TGTGCCAGCAGCTACAAGCCCCCCAGGGGTTCAACCTACGAGCAGTACTTC.

V gene TRBV9 combines with J gene TRBJ1-6, with 9 bases matching TRBD1. Germline V gene data show CDR1 as SGDLS and CDR2 as YYNGEE. V was clipped by 5 bases and J by 7 bases; unmatched bases: 4. This CDR3 is 14 amino acids long. The CDR3 reads CASSPDRGNSPLHF. In DNA, the CDR3 is TGTGCCAGCAGTCCCGACAGGGGGAATTCACCCCTCCACTTT.

This rearrangement joins TRBV5-4 to TRBJ1-2; TRBD1 matches 9 bases. Germline trimming cut 5 bases from V and 6 bases from J; bases unmatched to any gene: 8. The CDR3 covers 14 residues. CDR1 SGHNT and CDR2 YYREEE come from the germline V gene (reference sequence). The CDR3 DNA is TGTGCCAGCAGTCATGGACAGGGGTTGGATGGCTACACCTTC. Translating gives CASSHGQGLDGYTF.

The rearrangement links TRBV6-1 to TRBJ2-2; TRBD1 matches at 7 bases. Germline CDR1 is MNHNS and CDR2 is SASEGT. This CDR3 is 14 amino acids long. After removal of 5 bases from V and 3 bases from J, the junction contained 3 bases not matched to a gene. The CDR3 sequence is CASSWQGDTGELFF. CDR3 DNA: TGTGCCAGCAGTTGGCAGGGGGACACCGGGGAGCTGTTTTTT.

This chain connects TRBV5-1 to TRBJ2-7, with 7 bases aligning to TRBD2. There are 17 residues in the CDR3. V was clipped by 2 bases and J by 2 bases; unmatched bases: 13. Germline assignment: CDR1 SGHRS and CDR2 YFSETQ. The CDR3 protein is CASSFPRGEYPPYEQYF. CDR3 DNA: TGCGCCAGCAGCTTTCCCCGGGGGGAGTACCCTCCCTACGAGCAGTACTTC.

This clone was detected only once. The chain uses TRBV13 and TRBJ2-7, with 10 bases lining up with TRBD1. CDR1 is PRHDT, CDR2 FYEKMQ, per germline (reference sequence). The CDR3 length is 15 residues. The J segment lost 2 bases and the V segment lost 3 bases, leaving 4 bases of the junction unmatched. Written as DNA, the CDR3 is TGTGCCAGCAGCTTTACAGGACAGGGGGCCTACGAGCAGTACTTC. This gives the protein CASSFTGQGAYEQYF.

This rearrangement joins TRBV7-9 to TRBJ1-3; 8 nucleotides align to TRBD1. Trimming at V came to 4 bases and at J to 4 bases, leaving 3 bases not matched to a gene. Germline V lookup: CDR1 SEHNR, CDR2 FQNEAQ (reference sequence). The CDR3 length is 14 residues. CDR3 sequence reads: CASSYWDRGNTIYF. The CDR3 nucleotides read TGTGCCAGCAGCTACTGGGACAGGGGAAACACCATATATTTT. Drawing the rest from reference TRBV7-9 and TRBJ1-3, the complete variable domain is DTGVSQNPRHKITKRGQNVTFRCDPISEHNRLYWYRQTLGQGPEFLTYFQNEAQLEKSRLLSDRFSAERPKGSFSTLEIQRTEQGDSAMYLCASSYWDRGNTIYFGEGSWLTVV.

The V call is TRBV14, the J call TRBJ2-7; D gene unclear. V gave up 1 base and J gave up 2 bases, with 12 bases separating them. In germline, CDR1 is SGHDN, CDR2 FVKESK. CDR3 length: 15 amino acids. The CDR3 spells CASSQGPSSAYEQYF. CDR3 DNA sequence: TGTGCCAGCAGCCAAGGTCCCTCTTCCGCCTACGAGCAGTACTTC.

This chain connects TRBV5-4 to TRBJ2-5; D is perhaps TRBD1 (6 bases). V lost 3 bases and J lost 4, with 16 bases in between. Germline CDR1 SGHNT, CDR2 YYREEE (reference sequence). The CDR3 loop spans 15 amino acids. The CDR3 here is CASSSATTGAETQYF. The CDR3 nucleotides read TGTGCCAGCAGCTCGGCAACGACAGGTGCAGAGACCCAGTACTTC.

Note on this clone: Sequence at one end of the junction differs from germline and may be a read error. The CDR3 is CASSLAADNEQFF. The CDR3 DNA is TGTGCTAGCAGCTTAGCGGCCGACAATGAGCAGTTCTTC. V is TRBV7-7 and J is TRBJ2-1; TRBD2 is a possible D gene (6 bases). Germline V lookup: CDR1 SSHAT, CDR2 FNYEAQ (reference sequence). The CDR3 is 13 residues long.

The gene calls are TRBV6-6 and TRBJ1-2; D remains unclear. Per germline, CDR1 MNHNY and CDR2 SVGAGI (reference sequence). The V gene lost 0 bases and the J gene lost 0 bases, with 5 bases spanning the gap. This CDR3 has 14 amino acids. The CDR3 sequence is CASSYSRANYGYTF. As DNA, the CDR3 is TGTGCCAGCAGTTACTCGCGGGCTAACTATGGCTACACCTTC.

The V call is TRBV6-6, the J call TRBJ1-5; D remains unclear. The germline V gene encodes CDR1 MNHNY and CDR2 SVGAGI (reference sequence). The CDR3 is made up of 12 amino acids. The V gene lost 2 bases and the J gene lost 6 bases, with 5 bases spanning the gap. DNA for the CDR3: TGTGCCAGCAGTTACCCGCGTCAGCCCCAGCATTTT. Protein: CASSYPRQPQHF.

This chain connects TRBV18 to TRBJ1-5; D perhaps matches TRBD1 (6 bases). This CDR3 has 14 residues. V lost 2 bases and J lost 8, with 13 bases in between. Germline assignment: CDR1 KGHSH and CDR2 LQKENI. The CDR3 is CASSPRTGGEPQHF. The CDR3, as DNA: TGTGCCAGCTCACCAAGAACGGGGGGCGAGCCCCAGCATTTT.

This chain connects TRBV14 to TRBJ1-2; weak D call: TRBD1 (6 bases). The V gene lost 0 bases and the J gene lost 3 bases, with 14 bases spanning the gap. The CDR3 extends over 16 amino acids. Per the germline V gene, CDR1 is SGHDN and CDR2 is FVKESK. CDR3 coding DNA: TGTGCCAGCAGCCAAGAGGGAAGGCCAGGGGACTATGGCTACACCTTC. Amino acids: CASSQEGRPGDYGYTF.

The V gene is TRBV9, the J gene TRBJ1-2, with TRBD1 as a possible D gene (6 bases). Germline CDR1 SGDLS, CDR2 YYNGEE. V was clipped by 0 bases and J by 8 bases, with 17 bases between them. The CDR3 runs to 15 residues. The CDR3 reads CASSVGGHPTEGYTF. DNA for the CDR3: TGTGCCAGCAGCGTAGGGGGACATCCTACGGAGGGCTACACCTTC.

This sequence joins TRBV19 and TRBJ1-5, with no clear D. Germline V lookup: CDR1 LNHDA, CDR2 SQIVND (reference sequence). The CDR3 is made up of 16 amino acids. The V and J ends lost 3 bases and 10 bases respectively, with 22 bases between them. CDR3 DNA: TGTGCCAGTAGTATTAGGAGCGGCCAATCAGTTGAACCCCAGCATTTT. This encodes CASSIRSGQSVEPQHF.

The genes are TRBV7-6 and TRBJ1-1; D possibly corresponds to TRBD1 (5 bases). Between the trimmed V and J ends, which lost 1 base and 1 base, there was a span of 19 bases. Germline V gene sequence: CDR1 SGHVS, CDR2 FNYEAQ. The CDR3 covers 18 residues. The CDR3 sequence: CASSLVGLWGAPNTEAFF. CDR3 nucleotide sequence: TGTGCCAGCAGCTTAGTGGGCCTCTGGGGCGCCCCGAACACTGAAGCTTTCTTT.